This T cell receptor beta chain was profiled in a study of blood T cell repertoires in COVID-19. Looking at the study overall: Whether acute or convalescent, the COVID-19 samples came from the United States, Italy and Spain. In each case, the material was cDNA or gDNA derived from T cells, B-cell-depleted T cells, or PBMCs.

In the authors' methods: Cell counts per sample came from amplifying reference gene primers. The table came from immunoSEQ multiplex PCR; TCRdb's copy has only in-frame clones and leaves some out. The V and J calls and clone size are taken from that table; D and trimming were inferred from the DNA. The data hold some 190,000 clones, with about 88% observed a single time. Assignment of participants to cohorts was predicated upon participant-reported clinical history. The sequence was collected from a woman between 40 and 55 years old in a cohort exposed to, infected with or recovered from COVID-19 (not recorded which). Material: PBMCs or T cells enriched from blood (not recorded which).

The CDR3 region has the DNA TGTGCCAGCACCAGGGACACCCGAGGCGGTCCCCAGCATTTT. It codes for CASTRDTRGGPQHF. The rearrangement joins TRBV6-5 to TRBJ1-5; D is perhaps TRBD1 (6 bases). Trimming left V 7 bases short and J 10 bases short, with 20 bases between. CDR1 and CDR2 (germline): MNHEY, SVGAGI. The CDR3 runs 14 residues.